This T cell receptor beta chain was profiled in a study of OX40 agonist ivuxolimab in advanced cancers. Regarding the study as a whole: Blood T cells, both CD4+ and CD8+, expanded clonally by week 6 at 0.1 to 3.0 mg/kg.

The data were produced by immunoSEQ multiplex PCR, yet TCRdb's version contains in-frame clones alone and is incomplete. The sample carries under 100,000 clones, around 85% recorded once. Germline-derived CDR1 and CDR2 are GTSNPN and SVGIG (reference sequence). V lost 5 bases and J lost 5, with 13 bases in between. The CDR3 extends over 13 amino acids. Researchers took blood at baseline, on cycle 4 day 1, and on cycle 7 day 1. Concerning this clone itself: The target antigen is unknown.

This receptor was identified in an adult with an advanced solid tumor such as melanoma, head and neck, liver or kidney cancer. Sequences were derived from CD4+ or CD8+ T cells sorted from blood, sampled in a trial of the OX40 agonist ivuxolimab. The genes are TRBV30 and TRBJ1-5, with D possibly being TRBD1 (6 bases). Here the CDR3 reads CAWGRGGYQPQHF. The CDR3 nucleotides read TGTGCCTGGGGCAGGGGAGGCTATCAGCCCCAGCATTTT.